The 2 T cell receptor beta chains reported below all come from one sample, sequenced in a study of T cell responses to AZD1222 COVID-19 vaccine. Data came from immunoSEQ multiplex PCR; TCRdb stores just in-frame clones and leaves some out. Of about 130,000 clones listed, roughly 92% were seen once; the top ten hold 0.85% to 1.3%. Sequenced material: peripheral blood, taken 28 days after the second AZD1222 dose. The source of these receptors is an adult who received the AZD1222 COVID-19 vaccine.

This clone came up a few times. This chain joins TRBV7-2 and TRBJ1-1; possibly TRBD1 for D (5 bases). V was clipped by 3 bases and J by 4 bases, with 12 bases between them. The CDR3 contains 14 residues. The germline CDR1 and CDR2 sequences are SGHTA and FQGNSA. The DNA of the CDR3 is TGTGCCAGCAGCTTTCAGGGAAAGGTCACTGAAGCTTTCTTT. Translation: CASSFQGKVTEAFF.

The CDR3 sequence is CASSSIGGEFYGYTF. In nucleotides, the CDR3 is TGCGCCAGCAGCTCCATTGGGGGCGAATTTTATGGCTACACCTTC. The J gene is TRBJ1-2, the V gene TRBV5-1, with TRBD1 as a possible D gene (6 bases). Trimming took off 3 bases at V and 5 bases at J, with 17 bases between the two ends. The CDR3 is 15 residues long. Germline values: CDR1 SGHRS, CDR2 YFSETQ.